These T cell receptor beta chains were read from a single sample in a study of blood T cell repertoires in COVID-19. Libraries were prepared by immunoSEQ multiplex PCR; TCRdb keeps only in-frame clonotypes and omits some of them. The repertoire consists of some 70,000 clones, with around 90% occurring once and the leading ten covering roughly 6.8%. Sequences were obtained from peripheral blood. The receptors originated from a woman older than 75 with active COVID-19. The CDR3 runs from the conserved cysteine through the conserved F or W. Each record gives: D gene, CDR3 length, V gene, clone size, J gene, CDR3 DNA, CDR3 protein. A D gene is named only where the DNA matches it firmly. Size is stated for part of the rows, as once, few or many counts, or as a class when the clone is expanded.

-	14	TRBV3-1/TRBV3-2	once	TRBJ1-6	TGTGCCAGCAGCCAAGGGGTTGACGGGTCACCCCTCCACTTT	CASSQGVDGSPLHF
TRBD1	15	TRBV15	-	TRBJ1-5	TGTGCCACCAGCAGAACAGGGGCCCCGGGTCAGCCCCAGCATTTT	CATSRTGAPGQPQHF
-	12	TRBV19	-	TRBJ1-5	TGTGCCAGTAGTCCCGACTCCCAGCCCCAGCATTTT	CASSPDSQPQHF
-	14	TRBV7-9	-	TRBJ1-2	TGTGCCAGCAGCTCTCTCAGGGGCTATGATGGCTACACCTTC	CASSSLRGYDGYTF
TRBD2	15	TRBV19	-	TRBJ2-1	TGTGCCAGTAGTCCCGACAGCGGGAGGGCCAATGAGCAGTTCTTC	CASSPDSGRANEQFF
TRBD2	15	TRBV6-5	-	TRBJ2-5	TGTGCCAGCAGTTACGGCGCGGGGGGTGGGCAGACCCAGTACTTC	CASSYGAGGGQTQYF
-	14	TRBV2	-	TRBJ2-7	TGTGCCAGCAGTGGGGGCAGTTTGTCCTACGAGCAGTACTTC	CASSGGSLSYEQYF
TRBD1	15	TRBV6-2/TRBV6-3	-	TRBJ1-2	TGTGCCAGCAGTTACTCGGGGACAGCTTCCTATGGCTACACCTTC	CASSYSGTASYGYTF
TRBD1	16	TRBV5-1	-	TRBJ2-2	TGCGCCAGCAGCGCCCGACAGGGATCCAACACCGGGGAGCTGTTTTTT	CASSARQGSNTGELFF
-	10	TRBV20-1	-	TRBJ1-2	TGCAGTGCTACAACTTATGGCTACACCTTC	CSATTYGYTF
-	15	TRBV9	-	TRBJ2-2	TGTGCCAGCAGCCCGCGGGCCCTTTTCAGCGGGGAGCTGTTTTTT	CASSPRALFSGELFF
TRBD2	18	TRBV9	-	TRBJ2-1	TGTGCCAGCAGCCAGGGACTAGCGGGAGCGAGCTCCTACAATGAGCAGTTCTTC	CASSQGLAGASSYNEQFF
-	14	TRBV6-5	-	TRBJ1-1	TGTGCCAGGGTCCTACTTCAGGGTGACACTGAAGCTTTCTTT	CARVLLQGDTEAFF
TRBD2	13	TRBV19	-	TRBJ2-5	TGTGCCAGTAGCCGGGGGGGCCAAGAGACCCAGTACTTC	CASSRGGQETQYF
TRBD2	16	TRBV9	-	TRBJ2-5	TGTGCCAGCAGCGTAGAGGGTCTAGCGGGAGTCGGAACCCAGTACTTC	CASSVEGLAGVGTQYF
-	14	TRBV24-1	-	TRBJ2-1	TGTGCCACCAGTGGGCCAGCGGGACAAAATGAGCAGTTCTTC	CATSGPAGQNEQFF
-	14	TRBV10-3	-	TRBJ2-1	TGTGCCATCAGTGGAGGGTACAGTAACAATGAGCAGTTCTTC	CAISGGYSNNEQFF
-	12	TRBV30	-	TRBJ2-5	TGTGCCTGGAGTGTACGGGAAGAGACCCAGTACTTC	CAWSVREETQYF
-	16	TRBV5-1	-	TRBJ2-2	TGCGCCAGCAGCTTGGTGTTAGCCCCGTACACCGGGGAGCTGTTTTTT	CASSLVLAPYTGELFF
-	15	TRBV16	-	TRBJ2-7	TGTGTCAGCAGCCAAGGGCTAGCCCGGGTCTACGAGCAGTACTTC	CVSSQGLARVYEQYF
TRBD2	13	TRBV7-2	once	TRBJ2-5	TGTGCCAGCAGAAGCGGGAGGAAAGAGACCCAGTACTTC	CASRSGRKETQYF
TRBD2	15	TRBV3-1/TRBV3-2	-	TRBJ2-5	TGTGCCAGCAGTCGACTAGCGGGAGGGTCAATGGCCCAGTACTTC	CASSRLAGGSMAQYF
-	12	TRBV27	-	TRBJ2-1	TGTGCCAGCAGTTTAACCGGGAATGAGCAGTTCTTC	CASSLTGNEQFF
TRBD1	13	TRBV10-3	-	TRBJ1-5	TGTGCCATCAGAGGGACAGCTAATCAGCCCCAGCATTTT	CAIRGTANQPQHF
TRBD1	14	TRBV18	-	TRBJ1-6	TGTGCCAGCTCACCACGGACAGGGGATTCACCCCTCCACTTT	CASSPRTGDSPLHF
-	13	TRBV9	-	TRBJ2-3	TGTGCCAGCAGCGCGTTAGCAGCAGATACGCAGTATTTT	CASSALAADTQYF
-	11	TRBV21-1	few	TRBJ1-1	TGTGCCAGCAGCTGTGGGCGCGAAGCTTTCTTT	CASSCGREAFF
-	11	TRBV6-2/TRBV6-3	-	TRBJ1-5	TGTGCCAGCAGTCCAGGTCGGCTCCAGCATTTT	CASSPGRLQHF
-	13	TRBV6-6	-	TRBJ1-5	TGTGCCAGCAGTGCCCAAGGGGATCAGCCCCAGCATTTT	CASSAQGDQPQHF
-	16	TRBV15	-	TRBJ1-3	TGTGCCACCAGCAGAGGGACTGGAAGCTCTGGAAACACCATATATTTT	CATSRGTGSSGNTIYF
-	16	TRBV7-3	-	TRBJ2-3	TGTGCCAGCAGCTTAGGCCTAGCAAGCAAGACAGATACGCAGTATTTT	CASSLGLASKTDTQYF
-	12	TRBV2	few	TRBJ2-5	TGTGCCAGCAGTGAAGCCCCAAAGACCCAGTACTTC	CASSEAPKTQYF